What follows are 30 T cell receptor beta chains derived from one specimen sequenced in a study of early T cells in non-severe SARS-CoV-2 infection. TCRdb reprocessed the 5' RACE reads with MiXCR, giving one entry per CDR3 protein. Among around 30,000 distinct CDR3 sequences listed, less than 6% were seen once. The sample consisted of whole blood. Every receptor here comes from an adult who was a healthcare worker with PCR-confirmed SARS-CoV-2 infection or an uninfected control (not recorded which).

In its sample, this clonotype was seen a few times. The rearrangement links TRBV20-1 to TRBJ2-1; TRBD2 matches at 9 bases. The germline gives CDR1 DFQATT, CDR2 SNEGSKA (reference sequence). After removal of 2 bases from V and 7 bases from J, the junction contained 6 bases not matched to a gene. The CDR3 is made up of 14 amino acids. The CDR3 here is CSARSGGNWNEQFF. The CDR3 DNA follows: TGCAGTGCTAGAAGCGGGGGGAACTGGAATGAGCAGTTCTTC.

In this sample, this clonotype turned up a few times. The V call is TRBV10-2, the J call TRBJ1-2, with D possibly matching TRBD1 (6 bases). Germline-derived CDR1 and CDR2 are WSHSY and SAAADI. The CDR3 covers 13 residues. The CDR3 loop reads CASVAGVGFGYTF. CDR3 coding DNA: TGCGCGAGTGTTGCAGGGGTAGGGTTTGGCTACACCTTC.

This clonotype was observed at least ten times. In DNA form, the CDR3 reads TGCGCCAGCAGCCCCGGGACAGGGGGACAAGAGACCCAGTACTTC. Translation: CASSPGTGGQETQYF. This chain joins TRBV5-1 and TRBJ2-5, with 11 bases matching TRBD1. V lost 4 bases to trimming and J lost 2 bases; unmatched junction nucleotides: 4. Looked up from germline, CDR1 is SGHRS and CDR2 is YFSETQ. The CDR3 is 15 residues long.

This clonotype was found many times. CDR3 residues: CASSKYLQGARDGYTF. CDR3 nucleotide sequence: TGTGCCAGTAGTAAATACCTACAGGGGGCGAGGGATGGCTACACCTTC. The chain recombines TRBV19 with TRBJ1-2, with 9 bases aligning to TRBD1. Germline V gene sequence: CDR1 LNHDA, CDR2 SQIVND (reference sequence). Trimming cost V 4 bases and J 6 bases; bases outside gene matches: 12. This CDR3 is built from 16 residues. Variable domain in full (rest from reference TRBV19 and TRBJ1-2): DGGITQSPKYLFRKEGQNVTLSCEQNLNHDAMYWYRQDPGQGLRLIYYSQIVNDFQKGDIAEGYSVSREKKESFPLTVTSAQKNPTAFYLCASSKYLQGARDGYTFGSGTRLTVV.

This clonotype was found many times. The chain links TRBV20-1 to TRBJ2-1; D not certain. The CDR3 is 16 residues long. V lost 0 bases and J lost 3, with 15 bases in between. Germline CDR1 and CDR2: DFQATT and SNEGSKA (reference sequence). The CDR3, as DNA: TGCAGTGCTAGAGAGGATAGATCACCATTCTACAATGAGCAGTTCTTC. It is translated as CSAREDRSPFYNEQFF.

This clonotype was counted ten times or more. The chain joins TRBV4-2 to TRBJ2-7; no firm D call. The CDR3 is 15 amino acids. Germline CDR1 reads LGHNA; CDR2 reads YNFKEQ. V lost 0 bases and J 0 bases, leaving 9 bases between the germline ends. CDR3 sequence (DNA): TGTGCCAGCAGCCAAGAACTCACCGTCTCCTACGAGCAGTACTTC. It encodes CASSQELTVSYEQYF.

This clonotype was seen many times. This chain connects TRBV9 to TRBJ1-6; D uncertain. The CDR3 length is 12 residues. Germline V gene lookup returns CDR1 SGDLS and CDR2 YYNGEE. V lost 2 bases to trimming and J lost 8 bases, with 5 bases between them. This CDR3 reads CASSVNDSPLHF. CDR3 sequence (DNA): TGTGCCAGCAGCGTGAACGATTCACCCCTCCACTTT.

This clonotype was observed at least ten times. This chain links TRBV7-9 with TRBJ1-2; D call uncertain. Trimming removed 3 bases from V and 3 bases from J, with 11 bases in between. This CDR3 is built from 14 residues. CDR1 is SEHNR, CDR2 FQNEAQ, per germline (reference sequence). The CDR3 protein is CASSFLEEHYGYTF. The CDR3 region has the DNA TGTGCCAGCAGCTTTCTCGAAGAACACTATGGCTACACCTTC.

This clonotype was detected many times. The chain is built from TRBV5-6 and TRBJ2-6, with 10 bases lining up with TRBD1. The CDR3 spans 16 residues. Germline loops: CDR1 SGHDT, CDR2 YYEEEE. The ends lost 3 bases at V and 2 bases at J; junction bases unmatched: 2. CDR3 region: CASSSGTGAGANVLTF. The CDR3 coding sequence is TGTGCCAGCAGCTCCGGGACAGGGGCTGGGGCCAACGTCCTGACTTTC.

J is TRBJ2-5 and V is TRBV5-1; 7 positions match TRBD1. The length of the CDR3 is 14 residues. Germline-derived CDR1 and CDR2 are SGHRS and YFSETQ. Trimming at V came to 4 bases and at J to 4 bases, leaving 7 bases not matched to a gene. The CDR3 loop reads CASSDLTGPETQYF. The CDR3 DNA reads TGCGCCAGCAGCGACCTGACAGGGCCAGAGACCCAGTACTTC.

Sample share makes this clonotype medium-sized (0.01 to 0.1%). The chain recombines TRBV13 with TRBJ2-1, with TRBD2 as a possible D gene (7 bases). Per the germline V gene, CDR1 is PRHDT and CDR2 is FYEKMQ (reference sequence). The CDR3 totals 14 residues. V shed 1 base and J shed 7 bases, with 11 bases lying between them. CDR3 in DNA: TGTGCCAGCAGCTTAGAGGGGGGGTTTAATGAGCAGTTCTTC. Its protein is CASSLEGGFNEQFF.

In its sample, this clonotype was seen a few times. The V call is TRBV20-1, the J call TRBJ2-2; 7 nucleotides align to TRBD1. The V gene's germline CDR1 is DFQATT and CDR2 SNEGSKA (reference sequence). V lost 3 bases and J lost 1; bases outside the gene matches: 2. CDR3 size: 14 residues. CDR3 nucleotide sequence: TGCAGTGCTAGGAGGACAGGGAACACCGGGGAGCTGTTTTTT. Its translation: CSARRTGNTGELFF.

This clonotype was seen at least ten times. The chain employs TRBV7-6 and TRBJ1-4, with TRBD1 identical over 7 bases. The CDR3 sequence is 15 residues long. V was clipped by 4 bases and J by 6 bases; unmatched bases: 8. Germline assignment: CDR1 SGHVS and CDR2 FNYEAQ. CDR3 in amino acids: CASSSETGTDEKLFF. CDR3 DNA: TGTGCCAGCAGCTCCGAGACAGGGACGGATGAAAAACTGTTTTTT.

This clonotype was seen many times. The chain combines TRBV27 with TRBJ2-3, with 9 positions matching TRBD1. The germline V gene has CDR1 MNHEY and CDR2 SMNVEV (reference sequence). The CDR3 extends over 14 amino acids. J lost 4 bases, V lost 4 bases, and 3 bases had no gene match. DNA of the CDR3: TGTGCCAGCAGTTCAAGACAGGGGGCAGATACGCAGTATTTT. Its translation: CASSSRQGADTQYF.

The sample holds a few counts of this clonotype. V usage is TRBV11-3 and J usage is TRBJ2-3; 13 positions agree with TRBD2. Germline CDR1 reads SGHNT; CDR2 reads YENEEA. The ends lost 5 bases at V and 1 base at J; junction bases unmatched: 12. CDR3 length equals 19 residues. Here the CDR3 reads CASSLRTLAGGLGTDTQYF. Written as DNA, the CDR3 is TGTGCCAGCAGCCTCCGGACACTAGCGGGGGGGCTCGGCACAGATACGCAGTATTTT.

This clonotype occurred a few times. This sequence joins TRBV6-5 and TRBJ2-5; a possible D gene is TRBD1 (5 bases). The length of the CDR3 is 11 residues. Germline V gene lookup returns CDR1 MNHEY and CDR2 SVGAGI. The V gene lost 5 bases and the J gene lost 5 bases, with 6 bases spanning the gap. This chain's CDR3 is CASSHRETQYF. CDR3 bases: TGTGCCAGCAGTCACAGGGAGACCCAGTACTTC.

This sequence joins TRBV19 and TRBJ1-3, with D perhaps matching TRBD1 (6 bases). This CDR3 has 14 amino acids. Looked up from germline, CDR1 is LNHDA and CDR2 is SQIVND (reference sequence). Trimming removed 6 bases from V and 0 bases from J, with 9 bases in between. The DNA of the CDR3 is TGTGCCAGTAGAGGACAGTTCTCTGGAAACACCATATATTTT. Translation: CASRGQFSGNTIYF.

This clonotype was counted many times. The chain is built from TRBV28 and TRBJ2-7; TRBD2 matches at 8 bases. J gave up 5 bases and V 1 base, and 7 bases lay outside the gene matches. This CDR3 is 15 amino acids long. Germline CDR1 reads MDHEN; CDR2 reads SYDVKM. The chain's CDR3 is CASSLYQGLAHEQYF. In nucleotides, the CDR3 is TGTGCCAGCAGTTTATATCAAGGACTAGCTCACGAGCAGTACTTC. Together with reference TRBV28 and TRBJ2-7, the CDR3 gives the full variable domain: DVKVTQSSRYLVKRTGEKVFLECVQDMDHENMFWYRQDPGLGLRLIYFSYDVKMKEKGDIPEGYSVSREKKERFSLILESASTNQTSMYLCASSLYQGLAHEQYFGPGTRLTVT.

This clonotype has just a few counts. The J gene is TRBJ2-3, the V gene TRBV6-5, with TRBD2 matching over 10 bases. V trimming: 5 bases; J trimming: 5 bases; junction bases outside the gene matches: 10. CDR1 is MNHEY, CDR2 SVGAGI, per germline. This CDR3 contains 16 residues. The CDR3 nucleotides are TGTGCCAGCAGTCTCCTAGCGGGGGCCGCGGGAGATACGCAGTATTTT. This codes for CASSLLAGAAGDTQYF.

Ten or more counts support this clonotype. V usage is TRBV14 and J usage is TRBJ1-1; TRBD1 matches 10 bases. The CDR3 spans 15 residues. Germline V lookup: CDR1 SGHDN, CDR2 FVKESK. V dropped 4 bases and J dropped 4; count of bases not matched to a gene: 6. In DNA form, the CDR3 reads TGTGCCAGCAGCCGGCGACAGGGGGCCCGCACTGAAGCTTTCTTT. This codes for CASSRRQGARTEAFF. Combining the CDR3 with reference TRBV14 and TRBJ1-1 gives the whole variable domain EAGVTQFPSHSVIEKGQTVTLRCDPISGHDNLYWYRRVMGKEIKFLLHFVKESKQDESGMPNNRFLAERTGGTYSTLKVQPAELEDSGVYFCASSRRQGARTEAFFGQGTRLTVV.

This clonotype was found many times. The rearrangement uses TRBV30 and TRBJ1-6; 9 bases line up with TRBD1. Germline V gene data show CDR1 as GTSNPN and CDR2 as SVGIG (reference sequence). The CDR3 has 16 residues. With 4 bases clipped from V and 5 bases from J, the junction kept 9 bases outside the gene matches. The CDR3 region has the DNA TGTGCCTGGACCCCTCTGGACAGGGGTAATAATTCACCCCTCCACTTT. Translating it yields CAWTPLDRGNNSPLHF.

This clonotype was seen many times. The rearrangement uses TRBV15 and TRBJ2-7; TRBD1 aligns across 9 bases. There are 15 residues in the CDR3. V dropped 1 base and J dropped 5; count of bases not matched to a gene: 6. Germline CDR1 is LNHNV and CDR2 is YYDKDF (reference sequence). CDR3 DNA: TGTGCCACCAGCAGAGTGGGACAGGGTGTCCACGAGCAGTACTTC. Encoded protein: CATSRVGQGVHEQYF.

The sample holds many counts of this clonotype. V is TRBV18 and J is TRBJ2-3, with TRBD2 identical over 9 bases. Germline loops: CDR1 KGHSH, CDR2 LQKENI. This CDR3 spans 15 amino acids. With 3 bases clipped from V and 7 bases from J, the junction kept 8 bases outside the gene matches. The CDR3 DNA follows: TGTGCCAGCTCACCGGGAATAGCGGGGGATAATACGCAGTATTTT. Translating gives CASSPGIAGDNTQYF.

This clonotype was recorded at least ten times. This sequence joins TRBV18 and TRBJ2-1; 14 bases map to TRBD2. The trim removed 1 base at V and 0 bases at J, leaving 2 bases unmatched. Germline V gives CDR1 KGHSH, CDR2 LQKENI. The CDR3 spans 18 residues. CDR3 in DNA: TGTGCCAGCTCACCACGACTAGCGGGGGGGAGCTCCTACAATGAGCAGTTCTTC. Residues: CASSPRLAGGSSYNEQFF.

V and J are TRBV7-6 and TRBJ2-7; D possibly corresponds to TRBD2 (5 bases). V lost 2 bases, J lost 6 bases, and 11 bases lay in between. This CDR3 region has 13 residues. Germline V gene lookup returns CDR1 SGHVS and CDR2 FNYEAQ. CDR3: CASSLYGVAEQYF. The CDR3 nucleotides are TGTGCCAGCAGCTTATACGGGGTTGCCGAGCAGTACTTC.

This clonotype showed up many times. CDR3 amino acids: CASSERRGGTYNEQFF. CDR3 in DNA: TGTGCCAGCAGTGAACGGCGGGGGGGCACCTACAATGAGCAGTTCTTC. This chain uses TRBV2 with TRBJ2-1; 9 bases agree with TRBD2. J was trimmed by 2 bases and V by 2 bases; bases with no gene match: 4. This CDR3 spans 16 amino acids. From germline, CDR1 is SNHLY and CDR2 FYNNEI.

In its sample, this clonotype was seen many times. CDR3 DNA sequence: TGCGCCAGCAGCCCGGGGCAGGGCCCAAACACCATATATTTT. Protein product: CASSPGQGPNTIYF. The V call is TRBV5-1, the J call TRBJ1-3, with D possibly TRBD1 on 5 matching bases. This CDR3 is built from 14 residues. Germline values: CDR1 SGHRS, CDR2 YFSETQ. V lost 4 bases and J lost 6, with 14 bases in between.

By sample share, this clonotype is medium-sized (0.01 to 0.1%). V usage is TRBV6-5 and J usage is TRBJ2-3, with D tentatively TRBD1 (6 bases). This CDR3 spans 14 amino acids. V dropped 5 bases and J dropped 2 bases, with 11 bases sitting between them. Germline CDR1 reads MNHEY; CDR2 reads SVGAGI. DNA of the CDR3: TGTGCCAGCAGTAGGACAGTAGACACAGATACGCAGTATTTT. Translating gives CASSRTVDTDTQYF.

This clonotype was recorded many times. The chain couples TRBV9 to TRBJ2-7, with no clear D. This CDR3 is built from 14 residues. Trimming stripped 0 bases from V and 5 bases from J, with 12 bases between. CDR1 is SGDLS and CDR2 is YYNGEE in the germline V gene. This CDR3 reads CASSVEAGTNEQYF. CDR3 nucleotide sequence: TGTGCCAGCAGCGTAGAGGCTGGTACCAACGAGCAGTACTTC.

The chain recombines TRBV6-2 or TRBV6-3 with TRBJ2-1; possible D gene TRBD1, 6 bases. Trimming shortened V by 6 bases and J by 1 base, and 10 bases separated the two germline ends. This CDR3 is 14 amino acids long. Germline lookup yields CDR1 MNHEY and CDR2 SVGEGT. The CDR3 nucleotides are TGTGCCAGCAGGCTAACAGGGTCCTACAATGAGCAGTTCTTC. The encoded protein is CASRLTGSYNEQFF.